These T cell receptor beta chains were read from a single sample in a study of control samples from healthy donors and cancer patients. The protocol was immunoSEQ multiplex PCR, while the TCRdb copy is restricted to in-frame clones and leaves out a portion. The data show roughly 120,000 clones, just over 90% seen once. Sequencing was performed on blood. These receptors all stem from a woman aged 18-29 years in good health. Each CDR3 is given with its conserved first and last residue. Each record gives: V gene, D gene, J gene, clone size, CDR3 protein, CDR3 DNA. D genes are given only for firm matches. Clone size is stated in some rows and not others, as once, few, many or a class when expanded.

>TRBV21-1|NA|TRBJ2-5|NA
CASSKESDRVFETQYF
TGTGCCAGCAGCAAAGAGTCGGACAGGGTATTTGAGACCCAGTACTTC
>TRBV2|TRBD2|TRBJ2-3|NA
CASKSLAGADTQYF
TGTGCCAGCAAGTCGCTAGCGGGAGCTGATACGCAGTATTTT
>TRBV11-2|TRBD1|TRBJ2-2|NA
CASSSRGPYTGELFF
TGTGCCAGCAGCTCGAGGGGGCCGTACACCGGGGAGCTGTTTTTT
>TRBV11-3|NA|TRBJ2-2|NA
CASSLVAPGELFF
TGTGCCAGCAGCTTAGTTGCCCCTGGGGAGCTGTTTTTT
>TRBV30|TRBD1|TRBJ2-7|few
CAWAGTGNYEQYF
TGTGCCTGGGCCGGGACAGGAAATTACGAGCAGTACTTC
>TRBV30|NA|TRBJ1-5|NA
CAWSVRLGSYSNQPQHF
TGTGCCTGGAGTGTAAGATTGGGGTCATATAGCAATCAGCCCCAGCATTTT
>TRBV7-2|TRBD2|TRBJ2-5|NA
CASSLEAGGGETQYF
TGTGCCAGCAGCTTAGAAGCGGGAGGGGGGGAGACCCAGTACTTC
>TRBV10-3|TRBD1|TRBJ1-1|NA
CAIRADRGEAFF
TGTGCCATCAGGGCGGACAGGGGTGAAGCTTTCTTT
>TRBV28|NA|TRBJ2-5|NA
CASSLGSLETQYF
TGTGCCAGCAGTTTAGGGTCATTAGAGACCCAGTACTTC
>TRBV24-1|NA|TRBJ2-3|NA
CATSGGSRKSTDTQYF
TGTGCCACCAGTGGGGGAAGCCGAAAGTCCACAGATACGCAGTATTTT
>TRBV18|NA|TRBJ1-1|NA
CASSGGVNTEAFF
TGTGCCAGCTCAGGGGGGGTGAACACTGAAGCTTTCTTT
>TRBV2|TRBD2|TRBJ2-1|once
CASSVLAGPGEENEQFF
TGTGCCAGCAGTGTACTAGCGGGGCCCGGGGAGGAGAATGAGCAGTTCTTC